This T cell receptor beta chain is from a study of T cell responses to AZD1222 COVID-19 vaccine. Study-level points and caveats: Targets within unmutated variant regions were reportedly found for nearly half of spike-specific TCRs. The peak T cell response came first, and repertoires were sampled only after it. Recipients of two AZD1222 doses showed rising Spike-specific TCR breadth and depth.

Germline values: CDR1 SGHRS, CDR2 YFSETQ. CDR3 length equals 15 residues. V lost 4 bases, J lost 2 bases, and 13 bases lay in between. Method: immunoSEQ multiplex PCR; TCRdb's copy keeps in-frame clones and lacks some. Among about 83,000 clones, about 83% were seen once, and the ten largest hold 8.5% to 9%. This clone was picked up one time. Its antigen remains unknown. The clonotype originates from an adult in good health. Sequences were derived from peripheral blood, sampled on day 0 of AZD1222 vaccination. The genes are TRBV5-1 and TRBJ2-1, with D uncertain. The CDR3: CASSLQLDPYNEQFF. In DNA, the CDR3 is TGCGCCAGCAGCCTCCAACTGGACCCCTACAATGAGCAGTTCTTC.